Listed below are T cell receptor beta chains from one sample, sequenced in a study of blood T cell repertoires in COVID-19. The table came from immunoSEQ multiplex PCR; TCRdb's copy has only in-frame clones and leaves some out. Of about 140,000 clones in the sample, 85% to 90% were seen once. The sequencing input was peripheral blood. The source of these receptors is a woman aged 55-69 years with active COVID-19. The CDR3 runs from the conserved cysteine through the conserved F or W. A D gene is named only where the DNA matches it firmly. Size is omitted from some rows. Given values are once, few, many or a class for expanded clones.

size	J	V	D	CDR3	DNA
-	TRBJ1-3	TRBV9	-	CASSVASGNTIYF	TGTGCCAGCAGCGTGGCCTCTGGAAACACCATATATTTT
-	TRBJ1-5	TRBV7-2	TRBD1	CASSLAGTGGNQPQHF	TGTGCCAGCAGCTTAGCAGGGACAGGGGGCAATCAGCCCCAGCATTTT
once	TRBJ1-1	TRBV5-4	-	CASSFGGNTEAFF	TGTGCCAGCAGCTTCGGGGGGAACACTGAAGCTTTCTTT
-	TRBJ2-2	TRBV6-2/TRBV6-3	-	CASSYGGSNTGELFF	TGTGCCAGCAGTTACGGGGGCTCGAACACCGGGGAGCTGTTTTTT
-	TRBJ2-7	TRBV7-6	-	CASSLAGREPPHEQYF	TGTGCCAGCAGCTTAGCGGGTCGGGAGCCCCCCCACGAGCAGTACTTC
-	TRBJ2-1	TRBV28	TRBD2	CASSMGLAGPPTEQFF	TGTGCCAGCAGTATGGGACTAGCGGGACCTCCAACTGAGCAGTTCTTC
-	TRBJ2-7	TRBV27	-	CASRSLAGFSYEQYF	TGTGCCAGCAGGTCTCTGGCGGGGTTCTCCTACGAGCAGTACTTC
-	TRBJ2-1	TRBV7-2	TRBD2	CASSYRTSGNNEQFF	TGTGCCAGCAGCTACCGGACTAGCGGGAACAATGAGCAGTTCTTC
-	TRBJ2-7	TRBV28	-	CASSLGAAGEQYF	TGTGCCAGCAGTCTAGGGGCAGCTGGCGAGCAGTACTTC
-	TRBJ2-1	TRBV28	-	CASSPPGGHEQFF	TGTGCCAGCAGCCCCCCTGGGGGCCATGAGCAGTTCTTC
once	TRBJ2-5	TRBV18	-	CASSPKVGGGGKETQYF	TGTGCCAGCTCACCAAAGGTTGGAGGAGGTGGAAAAGAGACCCAGTACTTC
once	TRBJ2-7	TRBV28	TRBD1	CASSLGTGEQYF	TGTGCCAGCAGTTTAGGGACAGGCGAGCAGTACTTC
-	TRBJ2-7	TRBV15	-	CATSRDFGTSSYEQYF	TGTGCCACCAGCAGAGATTTCGGGACATCCTCCTACGAGCAGTACTTC
-	TRBJ1-3	TRBV4-3	-	CASSQLAGGVSSGNTIYF	TGCGCCAGCAGCCAGCTAGCGGGCGGAGTGAGCTCTGGAAACACCATATATTTT
-	TRBJ1-1	TRBV10-3	TRBD1	CAISGTGITEAFF	TGTGCCATCAGTGGGACAGGGATAACTGAAGCTTTCTTT
-	TRBJ2-4	TRBV3-1/TRBV3-2	-	CASSQDTTPGNIQYF	TGTGCCAGCAGCCAAGATACGACCCCCGGGAACATTCAGTACTTC
-	TRBJ2-6	TRBV25-1	-	CASSPSGAGANVLTF	TGTGCCAGCAGTCCATCGGGGGCTGGGGCCAACGTCCTGACTTTC
-	TRBJ1-1	TRBV28	-	CASSFRSQLFLDTNTEAFF	TGTGCCAGCAGTTTTAGATCACAGTTGTTTCTCGATACAAACACTGAAGCTTTCTTT
-	TRBJ1-3	TRBV15	-	CATSRGRWNTIYF	TGTGCCACCAGCAGAGGCAGGTGGAACACCATATATTTT
-	TRBJ2-7	TRBV7-9	TRBD1	CASSPTGVGEQYF	TGTGCCAGCAGCCCAACAGGGGTAGGCGAGCAGTACTTC
-	TRBJ2-1	TRBV11-2	-	CASSLDRRGEQFF	TGTGCCAGCAGCTTAGATCGGAGAGGCGAGCAGTTCTTC
once	TRBJ1-1	TRBV6-4	-	CASSPRQSGFAEAFF	TGTGCCAGCTCACCTAGACAGTCCGGTTTCGCTGAAGCTTTCTTT
few	TRBJ1-2	TRBV29-1	TRBD1	CSAITGVEGYTF	TGCAGCGCTATTACAGGGGTTGAGGGCTACACCTTC
few	TRBJ1-5	TRBV19	-	CASSILQGMESNQPQHF	TGTGCCAGTAGTATTCTTCAGGGGATGGAGAGCAATCAGCCCCAGCATTTT
-	TRBJ2-5	TRBV7-7	TRBD2	CASSLGWSSGSVETQYF	TGTGCCAGCAGCTTAGGCTGGTCTAGCGGGAGTGTTGAGACCCAGTACTTC
-	TRBJ1-2	TRBV5-4	-	CASSLENGGYGYTF	TGTGCCAGCAGCTTGGAAAACGGCGGGTATGGCTACACCTTC
-	TRBJ1-2	TRBV30	-	CAWTDGYTF	TGTGCCTGGACAGATGGCTACACCTTC
-	TRBJ2-5	TRBV11-3	TRBD2	CASSPPSGRGETQYF	TGTGCCAGCAGCCCGCCTAGCGGGAGGGGAGAGACCCAGTACTTC
few	TRBJ1-2	TRBV6-5	TRBD1	CASRATGGYGYTF	TGTGCCAGCAGGGCGACAGGGGGCTATGGCTACACCTTC
-	TRBJ2-1	TRBV24-1	-	CATSDSGDWMNEQFF	TGTGCCACCAGTGATTCGGGGGACTGGATGAATGAGCAGTTCTTC
-	TRBJ1-6	TRBV9	TRBD1	CASSVGDRGNSPLHF	TGTGCCAGCAGCGTAGGGGACAGGGGGAATTCACCCCTCCACTTT
-	TRBJ1-5	TRBV16	-	CASSPRNQPQHF	TGTGCCAGCAGCCCCCGTAATCAGCCCCAGCATTTT
-	TRBJ2-5	TRBV20-1	-	CSARDGETQYF	TGCAGTGCTAGAGACGGAGAGACCCAGTACTTC
-	TRBJ2-3	TRBV5-6	-	CASSLVGGTLTDTQYF	TGTGCCAGCAGCTTGGTTGGCGGGACCCTCACAGATACGCAGTATTTT
-	TRBJ2-5	TRBV7-8	TRBD2	CASSPLGAGAETQYF	TGTGCCAGCAGTCCCCTTGGAGCGGGGGCAGAGACCCAGTACTTC
-	TRBJ1-2	TRBV6-5	-	CASSLTALYGYTF	TGTGCCAGCAGCCTAACAGCACTCTATGGCTACACCTTC
-	TRBJ2-1	TRBV3-1/TRBV3-2	TRBD2	CASTPPGLALNEQFF	TGTGCCAGCACCCCCCCGGGACTAGCGTTGAATGAGCAGTTCTTC
-	TRBJ2-1	TRBV28	TRBD1	CASSHTLLDRPNEQFF	TGTGCCAGCAGTCATACCCTATTGGACAGGCCAAATGAGCAGTTCTTC
-	TRBJ2-1	TRBV7-2	TRBD2	CASSLDRTSIYEQFF	TGTGCCAGCAGCTTAGATAGGACTAGCATCTATGAGCAGTTCTTC
-	TRBJ2-7	TRBV7-2	-	CASSSPAVRGRYEQYF	TGTGCCAGCAGCTCCCCGGCCGTCAGGGGAAGGTACGAGCAGTACTTC
-	TRBJ2-6	TRBV5-4	TRBD1	CASSDRDRGLSGANVLTF	TGTGCCAGCAGCGATCGAGACAGGGGACTGTCTGGGGCCAACGTCCTGACTTTC
-	TRBJ2-5	TRBV3-1/TRBV3-2	TRBD2	CASSQEGLAGVAQYF	TGTGCCAGCAGCCAAGAAGGACTAGCGGGAGTGGCCCAGTACTTC
once	TRBJ2-1	TRBV25-1	-	CASSEGGSYNEQFF	TGTGCCAGCAGTGAAGGCGGATCCTACAATGAGCAGTTCTTC
-	TRBJ2-3	TRBV11-1	-	CASSSYSISTDTQYF	TGTGCCAGCAGCTCCTACTCCATTAGCACAGATACGCAGTATTTT
-	TRBJ1-2	TRBV10-3	-	CAISESTQGPYGYTF	TGTGCCATCAGTGAGTCGACTCAGGGCCCCTATGGCTACACCTTC
-	TRBJ2-1	TRBV13	TRBD2	CASSLGSLAGGISMEFF	TGTGCCAGCAGCTTAGGGTCACTAGCGGGAGGGATAAGTATGGAGTTCTTC
-	TRBJ1-6	TRBV7-2	-	CASSLVSPPPLHF	TGTGCCAGCAGCTTAGTATCCCCCCCACCCCTCCACTTT
-	TRBJ2-3	TRBV24-1	-	CATSDTNRVSAQYF	TGTGCCACCAGTGATACTAACAGGGTATCTGCGCAGTATTTT
-	TRBJ2-1	TRBV9	TRBD1	CASSVEGPGGVGNEQFF	TGTGCCAGCAGCGTAGAAGGCCCAGGGGGCGTAGGGAATGAGCAGTTCTTC
-	TRBJ1-5	TRBV6-2/TRBV6-3	-	CASTYAGENQPQHF	TGTGCCAGCACTTACGCGGGGGAGAATCAGCCCCAGCATTTT
-	TRBJ2-1	TRBV4-2	TRBD1	CASSQLTGGNEQFF	TGTGCCAGCAGCCAGTTGACAGGGGGGAATGAGCAGTTCTTC
-	TRBJ2-4	TRBV28	-	CASSLSPGVVIQYF	TGTGCCAGCAGTTTATCCCCAGGGGTGGTCATTCAGTACTTC
once	TRBJ1-5	TRBV3-1/TRBV3-2	-	CASSQDQGRNQPQHF	TGTGCCAGCAGCCAAGATCAGGGAAGGAATCAGCCCCAGCATTTT